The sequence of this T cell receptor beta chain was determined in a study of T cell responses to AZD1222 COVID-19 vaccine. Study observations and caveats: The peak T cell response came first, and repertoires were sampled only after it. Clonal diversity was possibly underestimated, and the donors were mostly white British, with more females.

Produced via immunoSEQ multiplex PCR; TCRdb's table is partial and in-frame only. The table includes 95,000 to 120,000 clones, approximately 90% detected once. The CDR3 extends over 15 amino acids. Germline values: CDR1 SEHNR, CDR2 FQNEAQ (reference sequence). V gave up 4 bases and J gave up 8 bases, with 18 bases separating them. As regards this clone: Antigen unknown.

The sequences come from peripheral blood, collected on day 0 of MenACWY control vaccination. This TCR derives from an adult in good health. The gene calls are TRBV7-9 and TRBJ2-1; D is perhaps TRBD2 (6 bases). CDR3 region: CASSSPGVASDEQFF. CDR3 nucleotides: TGTGCCAGCAGCTCCCCGGGAGTAGCATCGGATGAGCAGTTCTTC.